Below, 2 T cell receptor beta chains from the same sample are listed, as sequenced in a study of blood T cell repertoires in COVID-19. The assay was immunoSEQ multiplex PCR, and TCRdb's table has in-frame clones only and misses some. The table records tens of thousands of clones, approximately 80% of them present only once. Sequencing was done on a sample of peripheral blood. The receptors come from a human donor in a cohort sampled during active COVID-19.

J is TRBJ2-5 and V is TRBV7-2; D is possibly TRBD2 (6 bases). The CDR3 runs 15 residues. V lost 2 bases, J lost 5 bases, and 15 bases lay in between. Per the germline V gene, CDR1 is SGHTA and CDR2 is FQGNSA. The DNA of the CDR3 is TGTGCCAGCAGCTTAATGGGGACCGGAGGGGAGACCCAGTACTTC. This gives the protein CASSLMGTGGETQYF.

The chain employs TRBV9 and TRBJ2-7, with a tentative D call TRBD2 (6 bases). CDR1 SGDLS and CDR2 YYNGEE come from the germline V gene. V lost 0 bases, J lost 2 bases, and 15 bases lay in between. The CDR3 has 16 amino acids. The CDR3: CASSVGIGGSAYEQYF. The CDR3 nucleotides read TGTGCCAGCAGCGTAGGGATTGGAGGGAGCGCCTACGAGCAGTACTTC.